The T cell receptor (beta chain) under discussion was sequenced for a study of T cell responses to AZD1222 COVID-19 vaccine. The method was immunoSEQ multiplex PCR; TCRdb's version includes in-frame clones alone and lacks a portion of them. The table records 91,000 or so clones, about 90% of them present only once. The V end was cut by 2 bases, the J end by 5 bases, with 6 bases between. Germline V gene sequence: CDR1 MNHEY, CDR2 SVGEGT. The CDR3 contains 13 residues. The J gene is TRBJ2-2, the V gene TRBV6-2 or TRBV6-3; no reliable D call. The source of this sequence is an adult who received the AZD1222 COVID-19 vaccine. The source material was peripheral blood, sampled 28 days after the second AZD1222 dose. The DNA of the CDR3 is TGTGCCAGCAGTTACAGAGTTACCGGGGAGCTGTTTTTT. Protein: CASSYRVTGELFF.